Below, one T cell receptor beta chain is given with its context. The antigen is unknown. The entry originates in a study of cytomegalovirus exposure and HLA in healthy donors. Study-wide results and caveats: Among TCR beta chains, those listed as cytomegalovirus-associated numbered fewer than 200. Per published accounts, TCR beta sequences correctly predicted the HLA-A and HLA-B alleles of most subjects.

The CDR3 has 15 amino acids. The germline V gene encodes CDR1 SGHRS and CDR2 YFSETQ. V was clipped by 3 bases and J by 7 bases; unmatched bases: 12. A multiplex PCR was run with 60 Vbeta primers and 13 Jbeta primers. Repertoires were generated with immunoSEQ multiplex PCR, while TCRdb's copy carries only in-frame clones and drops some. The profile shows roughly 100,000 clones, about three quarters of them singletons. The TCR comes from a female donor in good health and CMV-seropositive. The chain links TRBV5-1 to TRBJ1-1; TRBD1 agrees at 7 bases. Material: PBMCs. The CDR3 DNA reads TGCGCCAGCAGCTCTACAGGGGCCGGCCCCCATGAAGCTTTCTTT. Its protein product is CASSSTGAGPHEAFF.